This paragraph reports one T cell receptor beta chain. This sample was included in a study of T cell responses to AZD1222 COVID-19 vaccine. Sequenced by immunoSEQ multiplex PCR; TCRdb stores in-frame clones only, minus some. The table shows 140,000 or so clones, with roughly nine tenths occurring only once. CDR3 length equals 15 residues. The clonotype was recovered from an adult in good health. V gene TRBV12-1 combines with J gene TRBJ2-7. TRBV12-1 is flagged as a pseudogene. Sequencing was performed on peripheral blood, taken on day 0 of AZD1222 vaccination. This CDR3 is CASSFAQKKGGEQYF. CDR3 bases: TGTGCCAGCAGCTTTGCGCAAAAAAAGGGGGGCGAGCAGTACTTC.